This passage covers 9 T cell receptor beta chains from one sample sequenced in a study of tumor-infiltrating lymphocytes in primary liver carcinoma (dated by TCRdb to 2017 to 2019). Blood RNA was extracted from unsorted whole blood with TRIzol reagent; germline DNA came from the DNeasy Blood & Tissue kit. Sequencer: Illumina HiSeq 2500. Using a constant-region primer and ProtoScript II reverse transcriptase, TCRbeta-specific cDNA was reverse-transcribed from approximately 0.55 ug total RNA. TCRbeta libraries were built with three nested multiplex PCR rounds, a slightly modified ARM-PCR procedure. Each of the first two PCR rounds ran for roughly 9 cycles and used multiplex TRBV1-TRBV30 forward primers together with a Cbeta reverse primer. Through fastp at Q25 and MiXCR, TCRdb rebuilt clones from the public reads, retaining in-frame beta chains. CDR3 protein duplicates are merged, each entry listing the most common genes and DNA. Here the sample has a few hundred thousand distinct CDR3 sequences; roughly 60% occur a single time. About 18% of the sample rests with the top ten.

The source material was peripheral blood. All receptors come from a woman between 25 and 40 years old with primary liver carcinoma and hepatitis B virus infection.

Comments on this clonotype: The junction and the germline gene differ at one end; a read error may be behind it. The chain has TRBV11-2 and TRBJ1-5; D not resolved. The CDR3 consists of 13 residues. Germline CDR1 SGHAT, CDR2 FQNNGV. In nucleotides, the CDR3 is TGTGCCAGCAGTTTGTCCCACAATCAGTCCCAGCATTTT. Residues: CASSLSHNQSQHF. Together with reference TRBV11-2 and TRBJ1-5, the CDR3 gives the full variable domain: EAGVAQSPRYKIIEKRQSVAFWCNPISGHATLYWYQQILGQGPKLLIQFQNNGVVDDSQLPKDRFSAERLKGVDSTLKIQPAKLEDSAVYLCASSLSHNQSQHFGDGTRLSIL.

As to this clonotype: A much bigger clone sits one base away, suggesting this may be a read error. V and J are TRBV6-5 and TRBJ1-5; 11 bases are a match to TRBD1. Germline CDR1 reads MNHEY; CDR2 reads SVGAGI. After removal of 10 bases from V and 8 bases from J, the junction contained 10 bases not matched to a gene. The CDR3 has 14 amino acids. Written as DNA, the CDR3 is TGTGCCAACAGGGCCGGGACAGGGGGAGAGCCCCAGCATTTT. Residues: CANRAGTGGEPQHF.

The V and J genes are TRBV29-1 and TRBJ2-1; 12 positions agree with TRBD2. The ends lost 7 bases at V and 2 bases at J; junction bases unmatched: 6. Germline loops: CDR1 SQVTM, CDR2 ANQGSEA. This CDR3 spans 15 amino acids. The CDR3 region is CSATSGSRAYNEQFF. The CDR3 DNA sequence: TGCAGCGCGACTAGCGGGAGTAGGGCCTACAATGAGCAGTTCTTC.

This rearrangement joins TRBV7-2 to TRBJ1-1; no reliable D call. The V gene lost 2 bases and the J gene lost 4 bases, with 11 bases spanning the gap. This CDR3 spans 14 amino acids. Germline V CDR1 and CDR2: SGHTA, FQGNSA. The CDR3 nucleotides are TGTGCCAGCAGCTTAAGATTCCCGGGCACTGAAGCTTTCTTT. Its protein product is CASSLRFPGTEAFF.

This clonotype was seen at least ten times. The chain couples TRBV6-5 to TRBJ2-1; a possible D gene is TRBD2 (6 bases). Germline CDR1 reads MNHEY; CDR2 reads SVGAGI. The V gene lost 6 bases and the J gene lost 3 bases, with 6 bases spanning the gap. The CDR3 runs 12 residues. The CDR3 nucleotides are TGTGCCAGCAGGACTAGCTACAATGAGCAGTTCTTC. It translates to CASRTSYNEQFF.

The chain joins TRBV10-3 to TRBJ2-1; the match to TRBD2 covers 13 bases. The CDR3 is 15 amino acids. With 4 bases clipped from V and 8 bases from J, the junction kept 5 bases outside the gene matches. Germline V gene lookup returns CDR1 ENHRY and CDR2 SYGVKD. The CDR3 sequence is CAISGRTSGSYEQFF. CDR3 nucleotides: TGTGCCATCAGTGGCCGGACTAGCGGGAGCTATGAGCAGTTCTTC.

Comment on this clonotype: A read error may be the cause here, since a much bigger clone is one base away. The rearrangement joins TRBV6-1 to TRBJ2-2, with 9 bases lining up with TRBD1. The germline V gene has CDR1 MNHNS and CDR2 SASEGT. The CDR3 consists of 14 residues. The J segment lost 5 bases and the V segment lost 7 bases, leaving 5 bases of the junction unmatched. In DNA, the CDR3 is TGTGCCAGCATTATTGGGACAGGGACCGGGGAGCTGTTTTTT. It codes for CASIIGTGTGELFF.

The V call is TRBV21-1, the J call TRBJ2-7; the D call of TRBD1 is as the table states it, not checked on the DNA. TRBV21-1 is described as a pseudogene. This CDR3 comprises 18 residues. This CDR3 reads CASSEGERGTKGTYEQYF. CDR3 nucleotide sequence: TGTGCCAGCAGCGAAGGAGAACGGGGGACCAAAGGAACCTACGAGCAGTACTTC.

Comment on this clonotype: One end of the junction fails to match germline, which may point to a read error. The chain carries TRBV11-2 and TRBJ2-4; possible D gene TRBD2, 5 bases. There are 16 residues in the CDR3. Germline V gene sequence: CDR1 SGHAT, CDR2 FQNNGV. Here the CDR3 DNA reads TGTGCCAGCAGTTTAACCCCGGGATTGGTCAAAAACACTCAGTACTTC. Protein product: CASSLTPGLVKNTQYF.